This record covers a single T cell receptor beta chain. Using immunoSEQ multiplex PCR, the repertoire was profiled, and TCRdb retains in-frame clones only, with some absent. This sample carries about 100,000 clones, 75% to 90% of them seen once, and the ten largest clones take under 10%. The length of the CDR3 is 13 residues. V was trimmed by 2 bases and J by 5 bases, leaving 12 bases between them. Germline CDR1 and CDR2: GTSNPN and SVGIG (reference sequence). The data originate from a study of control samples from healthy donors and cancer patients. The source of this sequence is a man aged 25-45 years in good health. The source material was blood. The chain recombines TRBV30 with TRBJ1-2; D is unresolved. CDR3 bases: TGTGCCTGGAGTCCAAGAGGGCGGTATGGCTACACCTTC. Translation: CAWSPRGRYGYTF. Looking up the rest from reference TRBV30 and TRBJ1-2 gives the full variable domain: SQTIHQWPATLVQPVGSPLSLECTVEGTSNPNLYWYRQAAGRGLQLLFYSVGIGQISSEVPQNLSASRPQDRQFILSSKKLLLSDSGFYLCAWSPRGRYGYTFGSGTRLTVV.